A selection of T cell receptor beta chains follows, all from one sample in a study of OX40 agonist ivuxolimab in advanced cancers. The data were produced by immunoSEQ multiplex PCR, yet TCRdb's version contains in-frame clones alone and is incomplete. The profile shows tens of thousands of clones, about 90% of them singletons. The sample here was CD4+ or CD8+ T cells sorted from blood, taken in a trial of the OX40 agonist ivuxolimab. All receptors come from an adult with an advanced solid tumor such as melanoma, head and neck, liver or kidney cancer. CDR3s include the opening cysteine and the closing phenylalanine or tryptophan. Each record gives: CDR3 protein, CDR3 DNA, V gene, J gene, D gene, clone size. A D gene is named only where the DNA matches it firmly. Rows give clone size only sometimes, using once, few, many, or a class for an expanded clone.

CDR3: CASATGREDTQYF; DNA: TGTGCCAGTGCGACAGGGAGGGAAGATACGCAGTATTTT; V: TRBV27; J: TRBJ2-3; D: .; size: .
CDR3: CASSEGGTGELFF; DNA: TGTGCCAGCAGTGAGGGAGGGACCGGGGAGCTGTTTTTT; V: TRBV2; J: TRBJ2-2; D: TRBD2; size: .
CDR3: CASSFAGTGPSYEQYF; DNA: TGTGCCAGCAGCTTTGCCGGGACAGGCCCTTCCTACGAGCAGTACTTC; V: TRBV7-6; J: TRBJ2-7; D: TRBD1; size: .
CDR3: CASRPRKNTEAFF; DNA: TGTGCCAGCAGACCGAGAAAGAACACTGAAGCTTTCTTT; V: TRBV6-6; J: TRBJ1-1; D: .; size: .
CDR3: CSGYSGTSGELFF; DNA: TGCAGCGGTTATAGCGGGACCTCCGGGGAGCTGTTTTTT; V: TRBV29-1; J: TRBJ2-2; D: TRBD2; size: .
CDR3: CASSQATSTDTQYF; DNA: TGTGCCAGCAGCCAAGCCACTAGCACAGATACGCAGTATTTT; V: TRBV4-2; J: TRBJ2-3; D: .; size: .
CDR3: CASSPFGRLGFF; DNA: TGTGCCAGCAGCCCCTTTGGCCGTTTAGGGTTCTTC; V: TRBV6-6; J: TRBJ2-1; D: .; size: .
CDR3: CSGVSGRTYEQYF; DNA: TGCAGCGGAGTTAGCGGGAGGACCTACGAGCAGTACTTC; V: TRBV29-1; J: TRBJ2-7; D: TRBD2; size: .
CDR3: CASSPDRGVQPQHF; DNA: TGTGCCAGCAGTCCTGACAGGGGAGTGCAGCCCCAGCATTTT; V: TRBV28; J: TRBJ1-5; D: TRBD1; size: .
CDR3: CASSLHPAANEQFF; DNA: TGTGCCAGCAGTTTACATCCAGCGGCCAATGAGCAGTTCTTC; V: TRBV27; J: TRBJ2-1; D: .; size: .
CDR3: CASSQDRAGGANEQFF; DNA: TGCGCCAGCAGCCAAGATCGGGCGGGAGGCGCCAATGAGCAGTTCTTC; V: TRBV4-3; J: TRBJ2-1; D: TRBD2; size: .
CDR3: CASSSGASGELFF; DNA: TGTGCCAGCAGCTCAGGAGCGTCCGGGGAGCTGTTTTTT; V: TRBV7-3; J: TRBJ2-2; D: .; size: .
CDR3: CSVEDQTSGSYEQFF; DNA: TGCAGCGTTGAAGATCAGACTAGCGGGAGCTATGAGCAGTTCTTC; V: TRBV29-1; J: TRBJ2-1; D: TRBD2; size: .
CDR3: CASSQSRGLAGDEQYF; DNA: TGCGCCAGCAGCCAGTCTCGGGGACTAGCGGGAGACGAGCAGTACTTC; V: TRBV4-3; J: TRBJ2-7; D: TRBD2; size: .
CDR3: CASSSLGLAGVYEQYF; DNA: TGTGCCAGCAGTTCCCTTGGACTAGCGGGGGTCTACGAGCAGTACTTC; V: TRBV28; J: TRBJ2-7; D: TRBD2; size: .
CDR3: CASSQNPGGPYEQYF; DNA: TGCGCCAGCAGCCAAAACCCGGGAGGGCCCTACGAGCAGTACTTC; V: TRBV4-3; J: TRBJ2-7; D: TRBD2; size: .
CDR3: CASSDSGGPDTQYF; DNA: TGTGCCAGCAGTGACTCTGGGGGGCCAGATACGCAGTATTTT; V: TRBV6-4; J: TRBJ2-3; D: .; size: .
CDR3: CASSQDFGNEQFF; DNA: TGCGCCAGCAGCCAAGATTTTGGAAATGAGCAGTTCTTC; V: TRBV4-3; J: TRBJ2-1; D: .; size: few
CDR3: CASSLGESNQPQHF; DNA: TGCGCCAGCAGCTTGGGTGAGAGCAATCAGCCCCAGCATTTT; V: TRBV5-1; J: TRBJ1-5; D: .; size: .
CDR3: CASGLDPGIEQYF; DNA: TGTGCTAGTGGTTTGGACCCAGGGATCGAGCAGTACTTC; V: TRBV12-5; J: TRBJ2-7; D: .; size: .
CDR3: CASSSLTSPKYNEQFF; DNA: TGTGCCAGCAGCTCTCTAACTAGCCCGAAATACAATGAGCAGTTCTTC; V: TRBV7-9; J: TRBJ2-1; D: .; size: .
CDR3: CASSSGHISTDTQYF; DNA: TGTGCCAGCAGTTCAGGACACATTAGCACAGATACGCAGTATTTT; V: TRBV6-6; J: TRBJ2-3; D: .; size: .
CDR3: CASSPGQGSYEQYF; DNA: TGTGCCAGCAGCCCGGGACAGGGGTCCTACGAGCAGTACTTC; V: TRBV2; J: TRBJ2-7; D: TRBD1; size: .
CDR3: CASSPDLREQYF; DNA: TGTGCCAGCAGTCCCGACCTCCGCGAGCAGTACTTC; V: TRBV27; J: TRBJ2-7; D: .; size: .
CDR3: CASSLYGRSHNEQFF; DNA: TGTGCCAGCAGTTTATACGGGAGAAGCCACAATGAGCAGTTCTTC; V: TRBV28; J: TRBJ2-1; D: .; size: once
CDR3: CASLTEENYGYTF; DNA: TGTGCCAGCCTAACCGAGGAGAACTATGGCTACACCTTC; V: TRBV6-1; J: TRBJ1-2; D: .; size: .
CDR3: CASSAPSGRAHNEQFF; DNA: TGTGCCAGCAGTGCCCCTAGCGGGAGGGCCCATAATGAGCAGTTCTTC; V: TRBV27; J: TRBJ2-1; D: TRBD2; size: .
CDR3: CATHRGLAGGSTDTQYF; DNA: TGTGCCACCCATCGCGGACTAGCGGGAGGATCCACAGATACGCAGTATTTT; V: TRBV27; J: TRBJ2-3; D: TRBD2; size: .
CDR3: CASSDSKTESTDTQYF; DNA: TGTGCCAGCAGTGACTCGAAGACAGAGAGCACAGATACGCAGTATTTT; V: TRBV6-4; J: TRBJ2-3; D: .; size: .
CDR3: CASVGGTGELFF; DNA: TGTGCCAGCGTGGGGGGAACCGGGGAGCTGTTTTTT; V: TRBV6-5; J: TRBJ2-2; D: .; size: .